The entry below describes one T cell receptor beta chain. What it binds is unknown. The method was immunoSEQ multiplex PCR; TCRdb's version includes in-frame clones alone and lacks a portion of them. The sample includes approximately 5,500 clones, roughly 74% of them seen just once. V shed 1 base and J shed 0 bases, with 10 bases lying between them. CDR3 length: 14 residues. Per germline, CDR1 GTSNPN and CDR2 SVGIG (reference sequence). This sample is part of a study of cytotoxic CD8 clonotypes in ibrutinib-treated CLL. The overall study: Overall, about 25 responses were partial and 2 complete; following median around 68 months, roughly 15 patients stayed remitted and some 12 progressed.

General observations from the study: Circulating CD8+ T-cell counts were tracked by baseline clonality, which exceeded that of age-matched healthy donors. Under therapy, public clonotypes either contracted or stayed stable, and they were uncommon.

This TCR came from a human donor with chronic lymphocytic leukemia. The chain recombines TRBV30 with TRBJ2-7; D is ambiguous. The sequenced sample was PBMCs, obtained before ibrutinib treatment. The CDR3 nucleotides read TGTGCCTGGAGTGGTCAGGCGTACTCCTACGAGCAGTACTTC. Translating gives CAWSGQAYSYEQYF.